The text below deals with one TCR beta chain. The antigen is not known. The sample originates from a study of neoadjuvant anti-PD-1 for oral cavity cancer. Profiled with immunoSEQ multiplex PCR; TCRdb holds only in-frame clones, not every one. The table lists 4,500 to 5,000 clones, more than 45% of them singletons. Notes on the study in general: Higher pretreatment Treg/Th17 ratios tracked higher pretreatment blood clonality.

The J segment lost 7 bases and the V segment lost 0 bases, leaving 13 bases of the junction unmatched. Germline CDR1 LNHNV, CDR2 YYDKDF (reference sequence). The length of the CDR3 is 18 residues. This chain joins TRBV15 and TRBJ2-1; 9 bases are shared with TRBD2. This material consisted of tumor tissue, taken before nivolumab (anti-PD-1) treatment. This receptor was identified in a person between 40 and 79 years old with oral cavity squamous cell carcinoma. CDR3 in DNA: TGTGCCACCAGCAGAGACCTAGCGGGGTCTGTTTCGAGAAATGAGCAGTTCTTC. Protein sequence: CATSRDLAGSVSRNEQFF.